These 17 T cell receptor beta chains came from one sample sequenced in a study of beta chain features in type 1 diabetes. The whole isolated RNA underwent reverse transcription, so sequencing captured expressed TCRB transcripts. TCRdb's table, derived via immunoSEQ multiplex PCR, lists solely in-frame clones and lacks some. The profile shows about 930,000 clones, about a sixth of them singletons. The specimen sequenced was naive CD4+ T cells from blood. These TCRs come from a woman aged 18-30 years in good health.

The rearrangement joins TRBV7-3 to TRBJ2-1, with 10 bases aligning to TRBD1. In germline, CDR1 is SGHTA, CDR2 FQGTGA. This CDR3 has 16 amino acids. The V segment lost 0 bases and the J segment 3 bases; nucleotides outside the gene matches: 2. The CDR3 region is CASSLTRDRGYNEQFF. The CDR3 nucleotides are TGTGCCAGCAGCTTAACGCGGGACAGGGGCTACAATGAGCAGTTCTTC.

The chain uses TRBV2 and TRBJ2-4, with TRBD1 as a possible D gene (6 bases). V was pared by 5 bases and J by 15 bases, with 14 bases between. The CDR3 has 11 residues. Germline V gene sequence: CDR1 SNHLY, CDR2 FYNNEI. The CDR3 DNA reads as TGTGCCAGCAGTAGGGACAAGTTTTTGTACTTC. Residues: CASSRDKFLYF.

There are a few counts of this clone. The chain joins TRBV27 to TRBJ2-5; D not resolved. The germline gives CDR1 MNHEY, CDR2 SMNVEV (reference sequence). V was trimmed by 0 bases and J by 1 base, leaving 6 bases between them. The CDR3 consists of 14 residues. Here the CDR3 DNA reads TGTGCCAGCAGTTTATCAACTCCCCAAGAGACCCAGTACTTC. Translated: CASSLSTPQETQYF.

This clone was detected a few times. The genes are TRBV28 and TRBJ2-3, with D maybe TRBD2 (6 bases). Germline values: CDR1 MDHEN, CDR2 SYDVKM. The CDR3 sequence is 14 residues long. The germline V and J ends were trimmed by 4 bases and 4 bases, with 12 bases remaining between them. CDR3 bases: TGTGCCAGCAGTTCCCCCGGGAGACCAGATACGCAGTATTTT. Amino acids: CASSSPGRPDTQYF. The whole variable domain, remainder taken from reference TRBV28 and TRBJ2-3, is DVKVTQSSRYLVKRTGEKVFLECVQDMDHENMFWYRQDPGLGLRLIYFSYDVKMKEKGDIPEGYSVSREKKERFSLILESASTNQTSMYLCASSSPGRPDTQYFGPGTRLTVL.

The CDR3 DNA reads as TGCAGCGTTGTGCGGACAGGGACAACTGAAGCTTTCTTT. Encoded protein: CSVVRTGTTEAFF. The chain has TRBV29-1 and TRBJ1-1; 8 positions match TRBD1. V trimming: 4 bases; J trimming: 5 bases; junction bases outside the gene matches: 6. The germline CDR1 and CDR2 sequences are SQVTM and ANQGSEA. This CDR3 contains 13 residues.

The chain links TRBV6-6 to TRBJ2-1, with 10 bases aligning to TRBD2. Losses at the gene ends were 2 bases for V and 7 bases for J; bases not matched to a gene: 5. CDR3 length equals 15 residues. Germline V gene data show CDR1 as MNHNY and CDR2 as SVGAGI (reference sequence). CDR3 bases: TGTGCCAGCAGTTACCTAGCGGGAGCTTCAAATGAGCAGTTCTTC. Translation: CASSYLAGASNEQFF.

This clone occurred a few times. The rearrangement uses TRBV7-2 and TRBJ2-5, with D possibly TRBD2 on 6 matching bases. From germline, CDR1 is SGHTA and CDR2 FQGNSA. V gave up 5 bases and J gave up 4 bases, with 14 bases separating them. CDR3 size: 14 residues. The CDR3 coding sequence is TGTGCCAGCAGCCTGCGTCGGGAGCCAGAGACCCAGTACTTC. Translated: CASSLRREPETQYF.

This clone has more than one count but fewer than ten. The V call is TRBV7-3, the J call TRBJ2-5, with 8 bases fitting TRBD2. This CDR3 is built from 15 residues. The ends lost 5 bases at V and 4 bases at J; junction bases unmatched: 9. Germline CDR1 and CDR2: SGHTA and FQGTGA. This chain's CDR3 is CASSPGRGGAETQYF. Here the CDR3 DNA reads TGTGCCAGCAGCCCAGGTCGGGGGGGCGCAGAGACCCAGTACTTC.

This CDR3 reads CASSIGAGGAETQYF. CDR3 in DNA: TGTGCCAGTAGTATTGGGGCAGGGGGCGCGGAGACCCAGTACTTC. The V call is TRBV19, the J call TRBJ2-5; 8 nucleotides agree with TRBD1. The CDR3 has 15 amino acids. J lost 5 bases, V lost 3 bases, and 8 bases had no gene match. CDR1 and CDR2 (germline): LNHDA, SQIVND (reference sequence). Combining the CDR3 with reference TRBV19 and TRBJ2-5 gives the whole variable domain DGGITQSPKYLFRKEGQNVTLSCEQNLNHDAMYWYRQDPGQGLRLIYYSQIVNDFQKGDIAEGYSVSREKKESFPLTVTSAQKNPTAFYLCASSIGAGGAETQYFGPGTRLLVL.

The sample holds a few counts of this clone. The chain joins TRBV6-6 to TRBJ1-1; D remains unclear. The CDR3 length is 13 residues. Germline V lookup: CDR1 MNHNY, CDR2 SVGAGI (reference sequence). V gave up 7 bases and J gave up 0 bases, with 9 bases separating them. The chain's CDR3 is CASTRLLNTEAFF. CDR3 nucleotide sequence: TGTGCCAGCACCCGGCTGCTGAACACTGAAGCTTTCTTT.

The chain is built from TRBV9 and TRBJ2-7; 9 nucleotides agree with TRBD2. From germline, CDR1 is SGDLS and CDR2 YYNGEE. There are 15 residues in the CDR3. J was trimmed by 2 bases and V by 2 bases; bases with no gene match: 5. The CDR3 DNA reads as TGTGCCAGCAGCGTGATGGCGGGAGGGACCTACGAGCAGTACTTC. It is translated as CASSVMAGGTYEQYF.

This clone showed up just a few times. The rearrangement uses TRBV6-4 and TRBJ2-2; 7 bases line up with TRBD1. The CDR3 runs to 15 residues. Germline V gene lookup returns CDR1 MRHNA and CDR2 SNTAGT. With 4 bases clipped from V and 5 bases from J, the junction kept 7 bases outside the gene matches. The CDR3 nucleotides are TGTGCCAGCAGTGCGACAGGGACGGGAACCGGGGAGCTGTTTTTT. Translating gives CASSATGTGTGELFF.

A note on this clone: Additional DNA sequences in this sample encode the identical CDR3. The V and J genes are TRBV7-9 and TRBJ2-7; unclear D gene. CDR3 length: 13 amino acids. The germline V and J ends were trimmed by 5 bases and 0 bases, with 8 bases remaining between them. Germline values: CDR1 SEHNR, CDR2 FQNEAQ (reference sequence). DNA for the CDR3: TGTGCCAGCAGCACGCCCGGCTCCTACGAGCAGTACTTC. Encoded protein: CASSTPGSYEQYF.

The genes are TRBV2 and TRBJ1-5; TRBD1 matches 10 bases. In germline, CDR1 is SNHLY, CDR2 FYNNEI. V lost 5 bases, J lost 5 bases, and 3 bases stayed unmatched. The CDR3 is 14 amino acids. CDR3 DNA: TGTGCCAGCAGTAAGGGACAGGGGCATCAGCCCCAGCATTTT. Translating gives CASSKGQGHQPQHF.

V and J are TRBV7-2 and TRBJ2-5; D perhaps matches TRBD2 (5 bases). V lost 2 bases and J lost 5, with 9 bases in between. The CDR3 has 13 residues. Germline V lookup: CDR1 SGHTA, CDR2 FQGNSA. In nucleotides, the CDR3 is TGTGCCAGCAGCTTACGGTGGACTGAGACCCAGTACTTC. Translation: CASSLRWTETQYF.

In this sample, this clone turned up a few times. J is TRBJ2-1 and V is TRBV2, with 8 bases aligning to TRBD1. This CDR3 region has 15 residues. V lost 7 bases and J lost 6; bases outside the gene matches: 11. Germline CDR1 and CDR2: SNHLY and FYNNEI. The CDR3: CASNSLGQGGNEQFF. The CDR3 nucleotides read TGTGCCAGCAATAGCCTCGGACAGGGCGGCAATGAGCAGTTCTTC. Looking up the rest from reference TRBV2 and TRBJ2-1 gives the full variable domain: EPEVTQTPSHQVTQMGQEVILRCVPISNHLYFYWYRQILGQKVEFLVSFYNNEISEKSEIFDDQFSVERPDGSNFTLKIRSTKLEDSAMYFCASNSLGQGGNEQFFGPGTRLTVL.

This clone has just a few counts. This rearrangement joins TRBV10-3 to TRBJ2-5, with 7 bases aligning to TRBD2. Germline values: CDR1 ENHRY, CDR2 SYGVKD. This CDR3 region has 14 residues. J gave up 7 bases and V 8 bases, and 13 bases lay outside the gene matches. This CDR3 reads CAIGSGGRVGTQYF. CDR3 DNA sequence: TGTGCCATCGGCTCGGGCGGGAGAGTAGGGACCCAGTACTTC.